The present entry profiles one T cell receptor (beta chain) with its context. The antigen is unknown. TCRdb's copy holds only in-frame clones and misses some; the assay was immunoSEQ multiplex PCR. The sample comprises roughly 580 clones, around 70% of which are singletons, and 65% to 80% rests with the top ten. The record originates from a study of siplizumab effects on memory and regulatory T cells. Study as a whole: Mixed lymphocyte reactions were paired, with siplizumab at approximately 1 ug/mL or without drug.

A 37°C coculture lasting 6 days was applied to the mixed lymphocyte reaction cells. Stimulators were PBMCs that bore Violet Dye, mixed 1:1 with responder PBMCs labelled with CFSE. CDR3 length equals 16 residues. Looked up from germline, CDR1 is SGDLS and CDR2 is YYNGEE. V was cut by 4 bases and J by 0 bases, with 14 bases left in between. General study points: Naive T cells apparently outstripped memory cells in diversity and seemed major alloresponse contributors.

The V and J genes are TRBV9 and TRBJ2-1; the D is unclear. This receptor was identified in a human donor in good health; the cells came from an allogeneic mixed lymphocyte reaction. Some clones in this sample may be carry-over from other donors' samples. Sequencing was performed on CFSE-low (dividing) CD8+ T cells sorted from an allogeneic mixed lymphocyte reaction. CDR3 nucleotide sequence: TGTGCCAGCAGCCCCCGACTGACGGGCTCCTACAATGAGCAGTTCTTC. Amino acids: CASSPRLTGSYNEQFF.